This TCR beta chain derives from a study of neoadjuvant anti-PD-1 for oral cavity cancer. As for the study in general: Patients without progression got a fourth dose around day 43.

The length of the CDR3 is 15 residues. From germline, CDR1 is MNHEY and CDR2 SMNVEV (reference sequence). The V end lost 5 bases, the J end lost 3 bases, and 16 bases lay between the germline ends. Only a few counts were recorded for this clone. Most tumor samples had about 5 ug input DNA in two replicates. Some clones are missing from TCRdb's copy, which holds only in-frame ones; the method was immunoSEQ multiplex PCR. This sample has about 23,000 clones, with about 25% found just once. Time point indicated: after neoadjuvant nivolumab, at surgical resection. These newly diagnosed stage II-IVA oral cavity squamous cell carcinoma patients had no prior systemic or radiation treatment.

The J gene is TRBJ1-1, the V gene TRBV27; tentatively, D is TRBD1 (5 bases). The sample was tumor tissue, taken after nivolumab (anti-PD-1) treatment. The sequence derives from a person aged 40 to 85 with oral cavity squamous cell carcinoma. The CDR3 sequence: CASSPRQPPYTEAFF. CDR3 nucleotides: TGTGCCAGCAGTCCAAGACAGCCTCCCTACACTGAAGCTTTCTTT.